Listed below are T cell receptor beta chains from one sample, sequenced in a study of shared clonotypes between healthy human individuals. The data were produced by immunoSEQ multiplex PCR, yet TCRdb's version contains in-frame clones alone and is incomplete. Altogether more than 2 million clones are present, around 95% being singletons, with the ten largest covering around 0.13%. Sequencing was done on a sample of naive CD4+ T cells sorted from blood. These receptors were obtained from a man younger than 35 in good health. Both conserved end residues are part of each CDR3. A D gene is named only where the DNA matches it firmly. Not every row has a clone size; where given, it reads once, few, many or a size class.

j_gene,v_gene,abundance,d_gene,CDR3aa,CDR3nt
TRBJ2-1,TRBV7-2,-,-,CASSLVSSTISYNEQFF,TGTGCCAGCAGCTTAGTGAGCAGTACCATCTCCTACAATGAGCAGTTCTTC
TRBJ2-7,TRBV6-5,-,-,CASSYSMAWGEQYF,TGTGCCAGCAGTTACTCGATGGCGTGGGGCGAGCAGTACTTC
TRBJ2-5,TRBV6-1,-,-,CASSERTRQETQYF,TGTGCCAGCAGTGAAAGGACAAGACAAGAGACCCAGTACTTC
TRBJ2-3,TRBV5-4,-,-,CASSFTGTDTQYF,TGTGCCAGCAGCTTTACGGGCACAGATACGCAGTATTTT
TRBJ1-1,TRBV5-1,-,-,CASSLGGANTEAFF,TGCGCCAGCAGCTTGGGGGGTGCGAACACTGAAGCTTTCTTT
TRBJ1-4,TRBV4-3,-,-,CASSQEGVGNEKLFF,TGCGCCAGCAGCCAAGAGGGGGTAGGAAATGAAAAACTGTTTTTT
TRBJ1-2,TRBV25-1,-,-,CASNPGGYGYTF,TGTGCCAGCAACCCCGGCGGCTATGGCTACACCTTC
TRBJ2-7,TRBV7-9,-,-,CASSAVGAAANEQYF,TGTGCCAGCAGCGCCGTCGGGGCGGCCGCTAACGAGCAGTACTTC
TRBJ1-2,TRBV2,-,-,CASSEAWQTLF,TGTGCCAGCAGTGAGGCTTGGCAGACCCTCTTC
TRBJ1-2,TRBV18,few,-,CASSPGADSGYTF,TGTGCCAGCTCACCAGGGGCCGACTCTGGCTACACCTTC
TRBJ1-2,TRBV5-4,-,TRBD1,CASSSDRGPNYGYTF,TGTGCCAGCAGCTCCGACAGGGGGCCAAACTATGGCTACACCTTC
TRBJ2-7,TRBV25-1,once,-,CASSEAATYEQYF,TGTGCCAGCAGTGAAGCCGCCACCTACGAGCAGTACTTC
TRBJ1-2,TRBV4-2,-,TRBD1,CASSPGQGSNYGYTF,TGTGCCAGCAGCCCGGGACAGGGGTCGAACTATGGCTACACCTTC
TRBJ2-1,TRBV5-8,-,-,CASSLVGVAFF,TGTGCCAGCAGCTTGGTAGGAGTTGCGTTCTTC
TRBJ2-5,TRBV7-9,-,-,CASTLGGTFQETQYF,TGTGCCAGCACCCTTGGAGGGACATTTCAAGAGACCCAGTACTTC
TRBJ2-3,TRBV7-2,-,TRBD2,CASRLAGSTDTQYF,TGTGCCAGCAGACTAGCGGGAAGCACAGATACGCAGTATTTT
TRBJ2-7,TRBV11-3,once,TRBD2,CASSFYASGFTYEQYF,TGTGCCAGCAGCTTTTATGCTAGCGGGTTCACCTACGAGCAGTACTTC
TRBJ2-5,TRBV7-2,-,TRBD1,CASSRGQEETQYF,TGTGCCAGCAGCCGCGGACAGGAAGAGACCCAGTACTTC
TRBJ2-1,TRBV5-1,-,-,CASSIRFPWDNEQFF,TGCGCCAGCAGTATCAGGTTCCCCTGGGACAATGAGCAGTTCTTC
TRBJ1-5,TRBV15,-,-,CATSRDGQVNQPQHF,TGTGCCACCAGCAGAGATGGGCAGGTGAATCAGCCCCAGCATTTT
TRBJ2-2,TRBV7-9,-,TRBD2,CASSPPPGTSGGQGELFF,TGTGCCAGCAGCCCTCCCCCCGGGACTAGCGGGGGCCAGGGGGAGCTGTTTTTT
TRBJ2-1,TRBV5-1,-,-,CASILGGVPSREQFF,TGCGCCAGCATACTTGGCGGGGTCCCGTCGCGTGAGCAGTTCTTC
TRBJ1-2,TRBV5-4,-,-,CASSRAGPPEQKGYTF,TGTGCCAGCAGTCGGGCTGGGCCCCCTGAACAGAAAGGCTACACCTTC
TRBJ1-2,TRBV7-8,-,TRBD1,CASSRDRSYGYTF,TGTGCCAGCAGCCGGGACAGATCCTATGGCTACACCTTC
TRBJ2-5,TRBV5-1,-,-,CASSLVPAQETQYF,TGCGCCAGCAGCTTGGTGCCAGCCCAAGAGACCCAGTACTTC
TRBJ1-4,TRBV28,-,TRBD1,CASSSGQGAGEKLFF,TGTGCCAGCAGTTCCGGACAGGGGGCGGGTGAAAAACTGTTTTTT
TRBJ1-6,TRBV27,-,-,CASSLTPDGNNSPLHF,TGTGCCAGCAGTCTAACACCGGACGGAAATAATTCACCCCTCCACTTT
TRBJ2-1,TRBV6-5,-,-,CASRPAGGNEQFF,TGTGCCAGCAGGCCGGCCGGGGGCAATGAGCAGTTCTTC
TRBJ1-2,TRBV5-1,-,TRBD1,CASSVGTDGGYTF,TGCGCCTCATCGGTCGGGACAGATGGTGGCTACACCTTC
TRBJ2-1,TRBV5-1,once,TRBD1,CASSSTGDQTEQFF,TGCGCCAGCAGCTCGACAGGGGATCAAACTGAGCAGTTCTTC
TRBJ2-2,TRBV14,-,-,CASGLTGRGNTGELFF,TGTGCCAGCGGTCTGACTGGCCGGGGCAACACCGGGGAGCTGTTTTTT